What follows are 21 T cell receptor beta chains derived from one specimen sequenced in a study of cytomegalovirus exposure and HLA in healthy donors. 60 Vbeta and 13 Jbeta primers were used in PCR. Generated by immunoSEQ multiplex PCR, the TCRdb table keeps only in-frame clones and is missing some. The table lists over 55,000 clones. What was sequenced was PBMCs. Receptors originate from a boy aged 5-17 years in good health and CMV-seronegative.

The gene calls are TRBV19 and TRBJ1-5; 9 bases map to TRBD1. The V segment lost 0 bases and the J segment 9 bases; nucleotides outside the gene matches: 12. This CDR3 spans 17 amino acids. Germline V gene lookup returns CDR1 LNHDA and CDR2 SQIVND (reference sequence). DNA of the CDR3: TGTGCCAGTAGTATAGATCTAAGTGGGGACAGGGCTGGGCCCCAGCATTTT. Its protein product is CASSIDLSGDRAGPQHF.

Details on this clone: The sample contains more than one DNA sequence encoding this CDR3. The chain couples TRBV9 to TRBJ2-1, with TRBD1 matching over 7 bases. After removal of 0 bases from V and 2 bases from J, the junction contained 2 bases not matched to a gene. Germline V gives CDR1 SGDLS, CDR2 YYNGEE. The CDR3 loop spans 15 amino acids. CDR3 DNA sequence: TGTGCCAGCAGCGTAGGACAGGGTACCTACAATGAGCAGTTCTTC. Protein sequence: CASSVGQGTYNEQFF.

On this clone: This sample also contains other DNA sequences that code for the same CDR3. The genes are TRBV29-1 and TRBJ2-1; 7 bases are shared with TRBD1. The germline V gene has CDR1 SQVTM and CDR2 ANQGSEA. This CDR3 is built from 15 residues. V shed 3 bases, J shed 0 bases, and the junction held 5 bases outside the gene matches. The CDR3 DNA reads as TGCAGCGTTGACCGGGACAGAGGCTCCTACAATGAGCAGTTCTTC. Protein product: CSVDRDRGSYNEQFF.

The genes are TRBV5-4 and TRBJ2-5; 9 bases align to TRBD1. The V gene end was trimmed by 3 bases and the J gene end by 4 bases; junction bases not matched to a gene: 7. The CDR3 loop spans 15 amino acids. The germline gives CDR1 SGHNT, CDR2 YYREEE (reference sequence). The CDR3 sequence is CASSYRQGGGETQYF. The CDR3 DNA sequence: TGTGCCAGCAGCTACCGACAGGGGGGGGGAGAGACCCAGTACTTC.

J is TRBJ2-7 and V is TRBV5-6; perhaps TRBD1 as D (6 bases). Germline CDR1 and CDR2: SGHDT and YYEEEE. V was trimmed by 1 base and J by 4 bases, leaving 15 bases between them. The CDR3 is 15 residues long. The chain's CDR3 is CASSLRPGESYEQYF. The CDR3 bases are TGTGCCAGCAGCTTGCGCCCAGGGGAGTCGTACGAGCAGTACTTC.

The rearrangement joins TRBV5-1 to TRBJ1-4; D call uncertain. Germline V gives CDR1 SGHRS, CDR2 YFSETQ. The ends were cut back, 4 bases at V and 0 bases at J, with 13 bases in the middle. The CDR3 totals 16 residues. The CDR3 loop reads CASSIGGDATNEKLFF. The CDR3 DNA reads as TGCGCCAGCAGCATAGGCGGGGATGCAACTAATGAAAAACTGTTTTTT.

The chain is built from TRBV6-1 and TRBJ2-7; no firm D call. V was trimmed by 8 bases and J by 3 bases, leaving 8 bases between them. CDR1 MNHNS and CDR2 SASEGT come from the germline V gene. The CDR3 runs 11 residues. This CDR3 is CASQDRYEQYF. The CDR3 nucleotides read TGTGCCAGCCAGGATCGCTACGAGCAGTACTTC.

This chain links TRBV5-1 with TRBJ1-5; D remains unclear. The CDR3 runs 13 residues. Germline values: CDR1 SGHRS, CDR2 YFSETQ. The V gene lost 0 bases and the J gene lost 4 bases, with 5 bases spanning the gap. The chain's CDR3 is CASSLAENQPQHF. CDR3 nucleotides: TGCGCCAGCAGCTTGGCCGAGAATCAGCCCCAGCATTTT.

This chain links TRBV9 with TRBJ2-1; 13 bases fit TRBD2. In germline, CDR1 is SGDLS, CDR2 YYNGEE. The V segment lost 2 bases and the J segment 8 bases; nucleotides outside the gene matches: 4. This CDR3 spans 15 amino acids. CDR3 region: CASSVGTSGKDEQFF. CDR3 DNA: TGTGCCAGCAGCGTCGGGACTAGCGGGAAGGATGAGCAGTTCTTC.

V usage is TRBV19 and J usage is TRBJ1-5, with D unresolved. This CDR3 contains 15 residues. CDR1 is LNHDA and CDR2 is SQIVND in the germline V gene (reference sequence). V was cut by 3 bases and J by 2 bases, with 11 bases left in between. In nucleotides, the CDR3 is TGTGCCAGTAGTATCTTCCCAGTCCGCAATCAGCCCCAGCATTTT. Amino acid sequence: CASSIFPVRNQPQHF.

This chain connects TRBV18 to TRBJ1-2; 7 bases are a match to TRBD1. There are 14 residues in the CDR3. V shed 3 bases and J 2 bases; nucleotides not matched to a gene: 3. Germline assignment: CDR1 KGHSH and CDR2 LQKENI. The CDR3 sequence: CASSPGQSNYGYTF. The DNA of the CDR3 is TGTGCCAGCTCACCGGGACAGTCAAACTATGGCTACACCTTC.

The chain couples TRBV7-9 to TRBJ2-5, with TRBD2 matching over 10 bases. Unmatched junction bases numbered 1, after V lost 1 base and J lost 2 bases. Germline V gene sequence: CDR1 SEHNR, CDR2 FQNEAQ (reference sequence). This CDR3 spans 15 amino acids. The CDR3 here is CASSLGTSGQETQYF. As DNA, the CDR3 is TGTGCCAGCAGCTTAGGGACTAGCGGACAAGAGACCCAGTACTTC.

The CDR3, as DNA: TGTGCCAGCTCAGGAAACCAGGGGCTTAATTCACCCCTCCACTTT. As protein: CASSGNQGLNSPLHF. The V call is TRBV18, the J call TRBJ1-6; the D gene is possibly TRBD1 (6 bases). CDR1 and CDR2 (germline): KGHSH, LQKENI. The CDR3 is 15 residues long. The V and J ends lost 5 bases and 6 bases respectively, with 14 bases between them.

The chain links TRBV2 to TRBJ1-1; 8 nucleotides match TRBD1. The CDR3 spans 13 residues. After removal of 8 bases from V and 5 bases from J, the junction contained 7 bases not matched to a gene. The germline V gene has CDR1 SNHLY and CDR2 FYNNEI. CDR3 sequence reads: CASDADRGTEAFF. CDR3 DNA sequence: TGTGCCAGCGACGCCGACAGGGGAACTGAAGCTTTCTTT.

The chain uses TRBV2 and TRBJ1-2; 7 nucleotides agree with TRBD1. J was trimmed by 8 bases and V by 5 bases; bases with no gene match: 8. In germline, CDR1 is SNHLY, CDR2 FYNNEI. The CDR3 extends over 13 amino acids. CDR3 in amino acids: CASSLRQGGGYTF. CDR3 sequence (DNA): TGTGCCAGCAGTCTAAGGCAGGGGGGAGGCTACACCTTC.

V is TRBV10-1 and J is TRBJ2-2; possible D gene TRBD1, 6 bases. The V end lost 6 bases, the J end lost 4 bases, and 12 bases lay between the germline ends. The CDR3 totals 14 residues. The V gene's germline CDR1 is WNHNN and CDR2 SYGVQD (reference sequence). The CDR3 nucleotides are TGCGCCAGCAGCCTACAGGGTTTCACCGGGGAGCTGTTTTTT. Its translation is CASSLQGFTGELFF.

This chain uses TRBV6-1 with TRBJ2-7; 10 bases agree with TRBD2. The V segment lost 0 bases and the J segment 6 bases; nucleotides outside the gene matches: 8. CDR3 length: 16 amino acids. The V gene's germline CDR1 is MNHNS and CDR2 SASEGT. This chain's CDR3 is CASSEAASGGALEQYF. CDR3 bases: TGTGCCAGCAGTGAAGCGGCCAGCGGGGGGGCCCTCGAGCAGTACTTC.

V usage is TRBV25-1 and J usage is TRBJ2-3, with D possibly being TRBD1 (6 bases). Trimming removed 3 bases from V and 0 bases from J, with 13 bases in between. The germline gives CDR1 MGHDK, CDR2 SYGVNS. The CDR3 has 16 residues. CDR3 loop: CASSEAGTPSTDTQYF. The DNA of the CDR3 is TGTGCCAGCAGTGAGGCCGGGACACCAAGCACAGATACGCAGTATTTT.

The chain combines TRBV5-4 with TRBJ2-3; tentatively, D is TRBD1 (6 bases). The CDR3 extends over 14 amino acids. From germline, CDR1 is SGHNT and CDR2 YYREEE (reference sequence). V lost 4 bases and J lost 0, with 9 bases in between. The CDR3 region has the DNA TGTGCCAGCAGCGGGACACCCAGCACAGATACGCAGTATTTT. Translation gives CASSGTPSTDTQYF.

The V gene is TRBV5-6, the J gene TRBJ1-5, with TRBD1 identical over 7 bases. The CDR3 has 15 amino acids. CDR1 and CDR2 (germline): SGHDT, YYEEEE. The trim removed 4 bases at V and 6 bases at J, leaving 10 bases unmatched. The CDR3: CASSGRDSGSQPQHF. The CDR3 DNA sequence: TGTGCCAGCAGCGGAAGGGACAGCGGGAGTCAGCCCCAGCATTTT.

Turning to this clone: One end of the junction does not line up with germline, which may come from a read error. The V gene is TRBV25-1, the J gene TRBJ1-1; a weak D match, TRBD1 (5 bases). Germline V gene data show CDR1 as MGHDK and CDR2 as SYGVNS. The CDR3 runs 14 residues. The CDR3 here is CARSDGGVDTEAFF. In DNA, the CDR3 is TGTGCCAGGAGTGACGGAGGGGTTGACACTGAAGCTTTCTTT.